The source of this T cell receptor beta chain is a study of blood T cells in healthy people across ages. This CDR3 comprises 15 residues. Germline V gene sequence: CDR1 DFQATT, CDR2 SNEGSKA (reference sequence). Samples each yielded at least 6 micrograms of total RNA. Then a second PCR, running about 7 to 11 cycles, was carried out with a sample-barcoded 5' primer and a J-beta primer mix. Through a template-switch adaptor with 12 random nucleotides, each cDNA molecule received a tag. TCRdb re-called the 5' RACE reads through MiXCR, storing one row per CDR3 protein. Of some 690,000 distinct CDR3 sequences listed, about a fifth were seen once; the top ten hold roughly 22%. This clonotype was seen a handful of times.

The sequence derives from an older man in good health. Material: blood. The rearrangement links TRBV20-1 to TRBJ2-5, with TRBD1 as a possible D gene (6 bases). Here the CDR3 DNA reads TGCTTATACCAGAACAGGGCCTCCCCTACGCAGACCCAGTACTTC. It specifies CLYQNRASPTQTQYF.